The T cell receptor (beta chain) under discussion was sequenced for a study of T cell responses to AZD1222 COVID-19 vaccine. Study details: Recipients boosted at about 4 weeks or about 12 weeks are pooled. General observations from the study: Reports say nearly half of spike-specific TCRs go after unmutated variant regions.

Per the germline V gene, CDR1 is LNHDA and CDR2 is SQIVND (reference sequence). The V end lost 7 bases, the J end lost 6 bases, and 21 bases lay between the germline ends. The CDR3 has 16 amino acids. Measured with immunoSEQ multiplex PCR; TCRdb has only the in-frame clones, and not every one. The top ten hold roughly 0.99% of the sample, which has about 190,000 clones, approximately 90% seen once. Comments on this clone: The antigen remains undetermined.

The chain is built from TRBV19 and TRBJ2-2; tentative D call: TRBD2 (6 bases). This TCR came from an adult in good health. The material was peripheral blood, obtained on day 0 of AZD1222 vaccination. CDR3 DNA: TGTGCCAGTAACCTCGGGGCGGGACCGTTGGCCGGGGAGCTGTTTTTT. Protein sequence: CASNLGAGPLAGELFF.